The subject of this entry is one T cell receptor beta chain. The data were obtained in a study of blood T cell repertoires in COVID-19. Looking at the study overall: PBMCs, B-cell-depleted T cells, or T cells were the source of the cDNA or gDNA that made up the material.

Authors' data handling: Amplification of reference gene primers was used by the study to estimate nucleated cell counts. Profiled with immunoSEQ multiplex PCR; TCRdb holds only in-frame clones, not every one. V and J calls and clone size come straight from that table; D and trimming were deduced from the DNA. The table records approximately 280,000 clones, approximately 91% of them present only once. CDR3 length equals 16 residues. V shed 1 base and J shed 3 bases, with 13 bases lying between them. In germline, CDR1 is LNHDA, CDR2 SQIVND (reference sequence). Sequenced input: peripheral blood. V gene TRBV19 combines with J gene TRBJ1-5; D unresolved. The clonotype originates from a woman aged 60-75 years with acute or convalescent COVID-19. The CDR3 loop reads CASSIGAGRNNQPQHF. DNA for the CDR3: TGTGCCAGTAGTATAGGCGCGGGGAGGAACAATCAGCCCCAGCATTTT.